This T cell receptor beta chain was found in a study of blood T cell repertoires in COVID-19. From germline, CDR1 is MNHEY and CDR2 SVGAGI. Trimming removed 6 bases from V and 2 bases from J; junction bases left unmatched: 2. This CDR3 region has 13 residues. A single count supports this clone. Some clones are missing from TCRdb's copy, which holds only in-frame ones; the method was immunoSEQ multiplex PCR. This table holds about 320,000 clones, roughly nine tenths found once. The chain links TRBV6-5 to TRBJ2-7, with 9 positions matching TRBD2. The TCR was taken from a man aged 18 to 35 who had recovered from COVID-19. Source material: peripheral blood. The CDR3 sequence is CASRRLAAYEQYF. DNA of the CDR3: TGTGCCAGCAGAAGACTAGCGGCCTACGAGCAGTACTTC.